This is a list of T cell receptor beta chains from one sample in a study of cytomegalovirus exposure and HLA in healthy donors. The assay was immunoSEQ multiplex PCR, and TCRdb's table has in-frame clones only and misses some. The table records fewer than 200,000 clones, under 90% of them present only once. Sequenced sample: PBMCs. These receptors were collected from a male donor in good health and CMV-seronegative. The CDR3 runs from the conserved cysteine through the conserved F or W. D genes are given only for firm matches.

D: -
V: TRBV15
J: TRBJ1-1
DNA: TGTGCCTCGGGGGGGCCCACTGAAGCTTTCTTT
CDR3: CASGGPTEAFF

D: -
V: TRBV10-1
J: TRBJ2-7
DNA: TGCGCCAGCAGTGAGTCGGAGTTCTACGAGCAGTACTTC
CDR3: CASSESEFYEQYF

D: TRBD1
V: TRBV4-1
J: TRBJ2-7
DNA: TGCGCCAGCAGCCCCCCCAGGGGGATCGAGCAGTACTTC
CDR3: CASSPPRGIEQYF

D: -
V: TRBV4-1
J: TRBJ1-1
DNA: TGCGCCAGCAGTTTTGGGGGGACTGAAGCTTTCTTT
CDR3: CASSFGGTEAFF

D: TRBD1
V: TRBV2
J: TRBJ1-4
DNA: TGTGCCAGCAGTAGAGACAGGGGTGAGGGTGAAAAACTGTTTTTT
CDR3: CASSRDRGEGEKLFF

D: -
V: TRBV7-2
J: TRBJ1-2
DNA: TGTGCCAGCAGCTTAGCGCGCTCCCCGGGATCTAACTATGGCTACACCTTC
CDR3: CASSLARSPGSNYGYTF

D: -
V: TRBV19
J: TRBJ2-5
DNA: TGTGCCAGTAGTACCCGGGAGACCCAGTACTTC
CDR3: CASSTRETQYF

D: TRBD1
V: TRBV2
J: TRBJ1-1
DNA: TGTGCCAGCAGGAGGGACAGTAACACTGAAGCTTTCTTT
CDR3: CASRRDSNTEAFF

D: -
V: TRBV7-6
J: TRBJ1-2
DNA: TGTGCCAGCAGCCCGCAGGCAAATTATGGCTACACCTTC
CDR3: CASSPQANYGYTF

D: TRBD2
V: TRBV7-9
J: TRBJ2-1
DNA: TGTGCCAGCAGCTCCGGACTAGCGGAACCTAATGAGCAGTTCTTC
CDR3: CASSSGLAEPNEQFF

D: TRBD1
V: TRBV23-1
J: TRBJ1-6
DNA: TGCGCCAGCAGTCAAACGCACACAGGGGGCTATAATTCACCCCTCCACTTT
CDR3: CASSQTHTGGYNSPLHF

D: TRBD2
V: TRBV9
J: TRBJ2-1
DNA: TGTGCCAGCAGCGTAGTCCAAGCGGGAGCAGAGCAGTTCTTC
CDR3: CASSVVQAGAEQFF